A single TCR beta chain is shown here with its context. What it recognizes is unknown. This entry is derived from a study of cytomegalovirus exposure and HLA in healthy donors. Overall study findings and caveats: It was reported that the classifier diagnosed cytomegalovirus status with high specificity and sensitivity in both the original and validation cohorts. A missense DCLRE1C variant was associated with V- and J-gene trimming of TCR beta chains in a later analysis, and an independent cohort replicated the association. Several of the most significant clusters were apparently associated with common viral pathogens in a later analysis.

The PCR contained 60 Vbeta and 13 Jbeta primers. Original analysis: Unique TCR beta chains totaled some 80 million in a later count, with approximately 10 million of them shared. This table comes from immunoSEQ multiplex PCR, and its TCRdb copy is limited to in-frame clones, with some not included. The DNA gave D and trimming, while V, J and clone size come from that table. The sample has about 140,000 clones, approximately 80% seen once. CDR1 is SGHKS, CDR2 YYEKEE, per germline (reference sequence). Trimming took 2 bases from V and 3 from J; bases not matched to a gene: 1. CDR3 size: 15 residues. J is TRBJ2-3 and V is TRBV5-5, with 12 bases fitting TRBD2. This TCR was recovered from a woman between 40 and 50 years old in good health and CMV-seronegative. What was sequenced was PBMCs. In DNA, the CDR3 is TGTGCCAGCAGCTTAACTAGCGGGAGGACAGATACGCAGTATTTT. It specifies CASSLTSGRTDTQYF. Filled out from reference TRBV5-5 and TRBJ2-3, the complete variable domain reads DAGVTQSPTHLIKTRGQQVTLRCSPISGHKSVSWYQQVLGQGPQFIFQYYEKEERGRGNFPDRFSARQFPNYSSELNVNALLLGDSALYLCASSLTSGRTDTQYFGPGTRLTVL.